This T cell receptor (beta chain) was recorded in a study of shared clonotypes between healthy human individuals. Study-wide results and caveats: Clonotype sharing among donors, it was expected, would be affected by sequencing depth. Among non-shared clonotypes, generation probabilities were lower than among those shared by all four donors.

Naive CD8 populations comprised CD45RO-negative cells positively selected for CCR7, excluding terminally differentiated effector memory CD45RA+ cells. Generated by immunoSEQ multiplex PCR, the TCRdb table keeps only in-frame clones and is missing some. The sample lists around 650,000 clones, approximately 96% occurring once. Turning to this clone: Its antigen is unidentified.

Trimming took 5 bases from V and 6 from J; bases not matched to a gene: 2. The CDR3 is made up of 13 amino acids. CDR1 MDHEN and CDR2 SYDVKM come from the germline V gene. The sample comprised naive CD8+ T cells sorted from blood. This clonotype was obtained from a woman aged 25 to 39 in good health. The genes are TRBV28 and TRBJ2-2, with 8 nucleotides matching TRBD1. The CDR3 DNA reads TGTGCCAGCAGTAAGACAGGGGCCGGGGAGCTGTTTTTT. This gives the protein CASSKTGAGELFF.